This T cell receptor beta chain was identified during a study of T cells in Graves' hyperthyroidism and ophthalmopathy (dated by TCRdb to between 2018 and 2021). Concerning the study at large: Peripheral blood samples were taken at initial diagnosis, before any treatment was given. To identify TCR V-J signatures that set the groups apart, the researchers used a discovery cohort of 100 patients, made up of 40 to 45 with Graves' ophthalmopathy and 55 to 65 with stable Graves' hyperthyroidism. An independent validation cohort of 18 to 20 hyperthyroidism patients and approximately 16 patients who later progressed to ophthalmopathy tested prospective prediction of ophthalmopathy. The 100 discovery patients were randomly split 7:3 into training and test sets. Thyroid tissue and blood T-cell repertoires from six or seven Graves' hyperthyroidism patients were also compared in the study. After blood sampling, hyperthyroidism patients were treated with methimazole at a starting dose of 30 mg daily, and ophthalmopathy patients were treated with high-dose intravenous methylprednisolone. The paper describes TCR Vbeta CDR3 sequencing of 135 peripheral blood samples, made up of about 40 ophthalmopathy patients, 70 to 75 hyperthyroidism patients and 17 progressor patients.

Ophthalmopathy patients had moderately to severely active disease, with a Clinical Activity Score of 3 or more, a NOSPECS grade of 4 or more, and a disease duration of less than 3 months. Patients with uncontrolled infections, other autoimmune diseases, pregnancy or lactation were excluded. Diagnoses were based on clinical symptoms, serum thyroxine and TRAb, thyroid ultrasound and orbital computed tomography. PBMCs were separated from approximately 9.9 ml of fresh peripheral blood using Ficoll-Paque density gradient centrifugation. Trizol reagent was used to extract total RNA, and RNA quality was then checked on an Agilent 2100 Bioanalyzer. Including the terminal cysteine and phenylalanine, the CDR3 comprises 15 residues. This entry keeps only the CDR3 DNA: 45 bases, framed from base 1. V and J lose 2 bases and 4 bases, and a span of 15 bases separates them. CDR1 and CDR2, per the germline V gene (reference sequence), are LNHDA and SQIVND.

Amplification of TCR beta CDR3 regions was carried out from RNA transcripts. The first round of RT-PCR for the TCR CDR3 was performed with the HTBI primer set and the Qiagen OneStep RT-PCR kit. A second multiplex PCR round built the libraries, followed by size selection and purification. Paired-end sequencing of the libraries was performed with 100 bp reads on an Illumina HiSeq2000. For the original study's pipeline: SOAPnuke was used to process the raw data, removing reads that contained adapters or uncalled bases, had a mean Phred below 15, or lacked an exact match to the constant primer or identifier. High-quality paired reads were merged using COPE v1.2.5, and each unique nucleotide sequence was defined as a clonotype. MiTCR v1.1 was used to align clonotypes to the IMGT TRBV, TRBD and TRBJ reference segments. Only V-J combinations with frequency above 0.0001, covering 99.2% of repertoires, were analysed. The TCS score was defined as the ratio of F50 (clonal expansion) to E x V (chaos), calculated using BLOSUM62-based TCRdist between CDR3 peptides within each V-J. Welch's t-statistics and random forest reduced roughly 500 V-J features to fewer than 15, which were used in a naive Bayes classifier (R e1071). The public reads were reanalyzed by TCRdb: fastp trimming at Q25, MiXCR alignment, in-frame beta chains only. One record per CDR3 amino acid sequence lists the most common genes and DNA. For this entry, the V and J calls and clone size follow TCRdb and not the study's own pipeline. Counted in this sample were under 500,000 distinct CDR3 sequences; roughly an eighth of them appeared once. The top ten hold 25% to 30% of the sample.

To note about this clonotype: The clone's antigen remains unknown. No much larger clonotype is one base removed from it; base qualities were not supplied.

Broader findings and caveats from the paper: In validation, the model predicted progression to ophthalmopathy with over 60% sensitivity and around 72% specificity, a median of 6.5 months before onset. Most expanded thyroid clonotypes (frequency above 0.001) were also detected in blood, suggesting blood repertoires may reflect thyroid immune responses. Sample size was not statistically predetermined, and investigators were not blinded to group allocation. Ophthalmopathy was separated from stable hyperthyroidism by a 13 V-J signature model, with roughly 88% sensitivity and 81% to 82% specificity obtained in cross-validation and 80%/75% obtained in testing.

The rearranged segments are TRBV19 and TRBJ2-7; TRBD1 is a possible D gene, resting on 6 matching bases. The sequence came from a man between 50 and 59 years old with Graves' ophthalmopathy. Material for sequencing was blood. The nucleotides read TGTGCCAGTAGTATACAGGGGCGTCATACGTACGAGCAGTACTTC. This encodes CASSIQGRHTYEQYF.